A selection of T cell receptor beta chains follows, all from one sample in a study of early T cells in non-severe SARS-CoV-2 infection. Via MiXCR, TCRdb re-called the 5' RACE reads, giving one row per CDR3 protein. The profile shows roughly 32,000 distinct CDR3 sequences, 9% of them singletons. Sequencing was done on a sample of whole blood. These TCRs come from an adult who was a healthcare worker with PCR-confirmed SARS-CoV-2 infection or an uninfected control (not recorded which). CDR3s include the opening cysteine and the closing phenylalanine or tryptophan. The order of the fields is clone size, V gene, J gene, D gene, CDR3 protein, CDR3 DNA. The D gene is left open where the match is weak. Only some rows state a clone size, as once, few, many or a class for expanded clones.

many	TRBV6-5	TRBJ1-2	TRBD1	CASSRLTGGYGYTF	TGTGCCAGCAGCCGACTGACAGGGGGCTATGGCTACACCTTC
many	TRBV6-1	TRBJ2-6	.	CAVGGAFLGANVLTF	TGTGCCGTAGGGGGGGCCTTCCTTGGGGCCAACGTCCTGACTTTC
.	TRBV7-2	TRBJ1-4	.	CASSARDRRSNEKLFF	TGTGCCAGCAGCGCGCGCGACAGGAGATCTAATGAAAAACTGTTTTTT
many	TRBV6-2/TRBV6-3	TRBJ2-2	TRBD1	CASSWPGQGPGELFF	TGTGCCAGCAGTTGGCCGGGACAGGGACCCGGGGAGCTGTTTTTT
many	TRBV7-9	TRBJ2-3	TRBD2	CASSPSGDFTDTQYF	TGTGCCAGCAGCCCTAGCGGGGACTTCACAGATACGCAGTATTTT
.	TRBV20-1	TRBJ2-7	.	CSARALQEQYF	TGCAGTGCTAGAGCACTTCAGGAGCAGTACTTC
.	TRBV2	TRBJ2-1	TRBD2	CASSPGLAGGGGEQFF	TGTGCCAGCAGTCCCGGACTAGCGGGGGGAGGCGGTGAGCAGTTCTTC
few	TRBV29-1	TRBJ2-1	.	CSVVAWTDNEQFF	TGCAGCGTTGTGGCCTGGACAGACAATGAGCAGTTCTTC
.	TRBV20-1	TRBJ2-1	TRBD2	CSVGGAGYEQFF	TGCAGTGTCGGGGGGGCCGGTTATGAGCAGTTCTTC
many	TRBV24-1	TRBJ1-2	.	CATSEDLGIPGYTF	TGTGCCACCAGTGAGGACTTAGGGATCCCTGGCTACACCTTC
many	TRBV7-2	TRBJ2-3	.	CASSPWTSTTDTQYF	TGTGCCAGCAGCCCCTGGACTTCAACCACAGATACGCAGTATTTT
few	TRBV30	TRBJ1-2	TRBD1	CAWVWDSREGGYTF	TGTGCCTGGGTTTGGGACAGCAGGGAAGGCGGCTACACCTTC
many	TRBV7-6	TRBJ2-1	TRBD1	CASSSIPGRQGASEQFF	TGTGCCAGCAGCTCCATACCGGGTAGACAGGGGGCTAGTGAGCAGTTCTTC
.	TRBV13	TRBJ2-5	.	CASRVGLYQETQYF	TGTGCCAGCAGGGTGGGACTGTACCAAGAGACCCAGTACTTC
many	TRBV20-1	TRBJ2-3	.	CSASLATSTDTQYF	TGCAGTGCTAGTTTAGCGACTAGCACAGATACGCAGTATTTT
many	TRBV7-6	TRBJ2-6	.	CASSLRGAGGANVLTF	TGTGCCAGCAGCTTACGGGGGGCAGGTGGGGCCAACGTCCTGACTTTC
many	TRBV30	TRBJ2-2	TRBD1	CAWSDPGTVLGELFF	TGTGCCTGGAGCGATCCCGGGACAGTCCTCGGGGAGCTGTTTTTT
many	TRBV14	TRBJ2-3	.	CASSQDRRLGRVDTQYF	TGTGCCAGCAGCCAAGATCGGAGGCTCGGCAGGGTAGATACGCAGTATTTT
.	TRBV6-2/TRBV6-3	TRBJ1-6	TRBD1	CASSRTQGGYSPLHF	TGTGCCAGCAGCCGAACACAGGGGGGATATTCACCCCTCCACTTT
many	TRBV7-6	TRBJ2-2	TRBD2	CASSPLLAVESRELFF	TGTGCCAGCAGCCCTTTACTAGCGGTGGAGTCCCGGGAGCTGTTTTTT
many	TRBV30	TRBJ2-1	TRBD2	CAWVLAGNNEQFF	TGTGCCTGGGTACTAGCGGGGAACAATGAGCAGTTCTTC
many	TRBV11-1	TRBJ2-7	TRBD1	CASSQRDRGSYEQYF	TGTGCCAGCAGCCAACGGGACAGAGGTTCCTACGAGCAGTACTTC
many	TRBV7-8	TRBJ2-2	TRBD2	CASSHGLAGGRDTGELFF	TGTGCCAGCAGCCACGGACTAGCGGGGGGGCGCGACACCGGGGAGCTGTTTTTT
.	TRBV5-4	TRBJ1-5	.	CASSRNRAQPQHF	TGTGCCAGCAGTCGGAACAGGGCTCAGCCCCAGCATTTT
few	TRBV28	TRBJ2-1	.	CAIQRENEQFF	TGTGCCATCCAAAGGGAAAATGAGCAGTTCTTC
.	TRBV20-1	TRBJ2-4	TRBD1	CSAPRGQSQGIQYF	TGCAGTGCTCCTCGGGGACAGAGCCAGGGCATTCAGTACTTC
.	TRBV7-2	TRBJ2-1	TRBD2	CASSLIAGGIDEQFF	TGTGCCAGCAGCCTAATAGCGGGGGGCATCGATGAGCAGTTCTTC
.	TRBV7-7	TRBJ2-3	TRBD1	CASSTGQGAVDTQYF	TGTGCCAGCAGTACGGGACAGGGGGCGGTGGATACGCAGTATTTT
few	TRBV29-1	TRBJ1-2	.	CSVSDPTVTGYTF	TGCAGCGTGTCCGACCCAACAGTAACGGGCTACACCTTC
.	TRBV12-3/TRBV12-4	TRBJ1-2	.	CASSFLAVGYTF	TGTGCCAGCAGTTTTTTGGCTGTAGGCTACACCTTC
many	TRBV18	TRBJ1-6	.	CASSLDRVGSPLHF	TGTGCCAGCTCACTAGACCGCGTAGGGTCACCCCTCCACTTT
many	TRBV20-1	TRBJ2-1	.	CSARGLSYNEQFF	TGCAGTGCTAGGGGTCTCTCCTACAATGAGCAGTTCTTC
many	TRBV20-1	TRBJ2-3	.	CSAKGPATDTQYF	TGCAGTGCTAAAGGGCCAGCCACAGATACGCAGTATTTT
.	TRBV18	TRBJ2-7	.	CASSPGQAFEQYF	TGTGCCAGCTCACCAGGGCAGGCCTTCGAGCAGTACTTC
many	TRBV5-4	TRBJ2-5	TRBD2	CASRDEAGGPKTQYF	TGTGCCAGCAGGGATGAAGCGGGGGGGCCCAAGACCCAGTACTTC
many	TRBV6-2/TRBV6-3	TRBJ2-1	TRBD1	CASSYRVGGDEQFF	TGTGCCAGCAGTTACAGGGTAGGGGGCGATGAGCAGTTCTTC
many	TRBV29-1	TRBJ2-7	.	CSVEEDISYEQYF	TGCAGCGTTGAAGAGGATATCTCCTACGAGCAGTACTTC
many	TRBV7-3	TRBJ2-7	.	CASSLQGVEQYF	TGTGCCAGCAGCCTACAGGGAGTCGAGCAGTACTTC
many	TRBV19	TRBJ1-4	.	CASSIPTGADEKLFF	TGTGCCAGTAGTATTCCGACGGGTGCAGATGAAAAACTGTTTTTT
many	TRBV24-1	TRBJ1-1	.	CATSPGGRDTEAFF	TGTGCCACCAGTCCTGGGGGGCGCGACACTGAAGCTTTCTTT